A single sample is the source of the 20 T cell receptor beta chains below, sequenced in a study of T cells after yellow fever vaccination (dated by TCRdb to between 2018 and 2021). Library construction relied on 5' RACE. The instrument was an Illumina NovaSeq 6000. Using fastp trimming at Q25 and MiXCR clonotype assembly, TCRdb reanalyzed the public sequencing data and kept in-frame beta chains. Each record represents a unique CDR3 protein, reported with the most common genes and DNA among its rows. Within this sample are some 320,000 distinct CDR3 sequences, with 9.5% to 12% of them counted one time only. The ten biggest clones cover about 3.3% of the sample. The treatment or condition label here, explained by the study, means: live attenuated yellow fever vaccine strain. The source was CD4+ T cells sorted from PBMCs, collected 45 days after the yellow fever booster vaccination. Receptors were obtained from a young man who received the YFV17D yellow fever vaccine.

This clonotype was observed a few times. The chain uses TRBV19 and TRBJ1-1; 7 positions match TRBD1. Germline assignment: CDR1 LNHDA and CDR2 SQIVND (reference sequence). The CDR3 length is 14 residues. With 5 bases clipped from V and 5 bases from J, the junction kept 8 bases outside the gene matches. CDR3: CASSSLQGWTEAFF. The CDR3 DNA reads TGTGCCAGTAGTTCCCTACAGGGGTGGACTGAAGCTTTCTTT.

This clonotype was observed at least ten times. This chain links TRBV5-1 with TRBJ2-3; TRBD2 might be the D (5 bases). This CDR3 comprises 15 residues. V was cut by 0 bases and J by 5 bases, with 13 bases left in between. Germline CDR1 SGHRS, CDR2 YFSETQ. The CDR3 nucleotides are TGCGCCAGCAGCTTGGACCTTTCCGAGGGAGATACGCAGTATTTT. It codes for CASSLDLSEGDTQYF.

In this sample, this clonotype turned up a few times. The rearrangement joins TRBV2 to TRBJ1-1; D gene ambiguous. This CDR3 is 13 amino acids long. Germline V CDR1 and CDR2: SNHLY, FYNNEI. Trimming removed 7 bases at V and 3 bases at J, with 12 bases between. Written as DNA, the CDR3 is TGTGCCAGCACCCGCGACGGATACACTGAAGCTTTCTTT. This translates into CASTRDGYTEAFF.

This chain joins TRBV5-1 and TRBJ2-3; 8 bases map to TRBD1. The CDR3 extends over 13 amino acids. Trimming took 7 bases from V and 2 from J; bases not matched to a gene: 3. Germline CDR1 SGHRS, CDR2 YFSETQ. This CDR3 reads CASRDRPTDTQYF. The CDR3 DNA is TGCGCCAGCCGGGACAGGCCCACAGATACGCAGTATTTT.

The chain recombines TRBV5-6 with TRBJ2-7; either TRBD1 or TRBD2 may fit D (5 bases each). The V gene's germline CDR1 is SGHDT and CDR2 YYEEEE. Trimming removed 0 bases at V and 0 bases at J, with 10 bases between. The CDR3 covers 15 residues. CDR3 sequence: CASSLAGRISYEQYF. The CDR3 bases are TGTGCCAGCAGCTTGGCGGGACGGATCTCCTACGAGCAGTACTTC.

The chain links TRBV19 to TRBJ1-2; TRBD1 matches 9 bases. V shed 5 bases and J 5 bases; nucleotides not matched to a gene: 12. Germline values: CDR1 LNHDA, CDR2 SQIVND (reference sequence). This CDR3 has 16 residues. The CDR3: CASSRTGGEPAYGYTF. For the CDR3, the DNA is TGTGCCAGTAGTCGAACAGGGGGCGAACCCGCGTATGGCTACACCTTC.

This chain uses TRBV9 with TRBJ1-2; 7 positions match TRBD1. V dropped 3 bases and J dropped 2; count of bases not matched to a gene: 7. The CDR3 covers 15 residues. The germline CDR1 and CDR2 sequences are SGDLS and YYNGEE. The CDR3 protein is CASSGIRDRNYGYTF. Here the CDR3 DNA reads TGTGCCAGCAGCGGGATTCGGGACAGAAACTATGGCTACACCTTC.

This chain connects TRBV4-1 to TRBJ1-1; D ambiguous. V was pared by 3 bases and J by 0 bases, with 8 bases between. The CDR3 length is 14 residues. Germline V CDR1 and CDR2: MGHRA, YSYEKL. The CDR3 protein is CASSQPTLNTEAFF. DNA for the CDR3: TGCGCCAGCAGCCAGCCCACATTGAACACTGAAGCTTTCTTT.

The chain carries TRBV7-3 and TRBJ1-6; tentative D call: TRBD1 (5 bases). V lost 2 bases and J 10 bases, leaving 12 bases between the germline ends. Germline CDR1 SGHTA, CDR2 FQGTGA. The CDR3 has 14 amino acids. CDR3 nucleotide sequence: TGTGCCAGCAGCTTACAAGGGGCAAAATCACCCCTCCACTTT. This gives the protein CASSLQGAKSPLHF.

This clonotype was seen only a few times. The chain is built from TRBV6-2 or TRBV6-3 and TRBJ2-7; D ambiguous. Per the germline V gene, CDR1 is MNHEY and CDR2 is SVGEGT. The V end lost 6 bases, the J end lost 4 bases, and 10 bases lay between the germline ends. The CDR3 runs to 12 residues. The CDR3 bases are TGTGCCAGCAGCCCCGCAGATTACGAGCAGTACTTC. Amino acid sequence: CASSPADYEQYF.

Many counts were recorded for this clonotype. The gene calls are TRBV18 and TRBJ1-1; D gene ambiguous. Germline CDR1 KGHSH, CDR2 LQKENI. Trimming stripped 2 bases from V and 1 base from J, with 5 bases between. This CDR3 contains 13 residues. In DNA, the CDR3 is TGTGCCAGCTCACCAGGACCGAACACTGAAGCTTTCTTT. This codes for CASSPGPNTEAFF.

The chain employs TRBV27 and TRBJ2-1; D remains unclear. In germline, CDR1 is MNHEY, CDR2 SMNVEV (reference sequence). V was cut by 6 bases and J by 0 bases, with 15 bases left in between. This CDR3 is 16 amino acids long. CDR3 in DNA: TGTGCCAGCAGCTTCTTGGGCGGTAGCTCCTACAATGAGCAGTTCTTC. This gives the protein CASSFLGGSSYNEQFF.

The rearrangement uses TRBV18 and TRBJ1-1, with D possibly matching TRBD1 (5 bases). The CDR3 extends over 13 amino acids. In germline, CDR1 is KGHSH, CDR2 LQKENI. V was cut by 11 bases and J by 3 bases, with 16 bases left in between. The CDR3 nucleotides read TGTGCCGGGACCGAATCTCAGGACACTGAAGCTTTCTTT. It yields the protein CAGTESQDTEAFF. Supplemented by reference TRBV18 and TRBJ1-1, the full variable domain reads NAGVMQNPRHLVRRRGQEARLRCSPMKGHSHVYWYRQLPEEGLKFMVYLQKENIIDESGMPKERFSAEFPKEGPSILRIQQVVRGDSAAYFCAGTESQDTEAFFGQGTRLTVV.

This clonotype was counted between two and nine times. This chain links TRBV27 with TRBJ2-6; tentatively, D is TRBD1 (5 bases). Germline V gene data show CDR1 as MNHEY and CDR2 as SMNVEV (reference sequence). Trimming removed 8 bases at V and 3 bases at J, with 14 bases between. The CDR3 is 15 residues long. The CDR3 nucleotides read TGTGCCAGCGGACCTGGGGCAGGTGGGGCCAACGTCCTGACTTTC. Translating gives CASGPGAGGANVLTF.

This clonotype has only a few counts. The CDR3 spells CATGTRMYNEQFF. The CDR3 DNA reads TGTGCCACTGGGACTAGGATGTACAATGAGCAGTTCTTC. This rearrangement joins TRBV19 to TRBJ2-1; 8 bases agree with TRBD2. The V and J ends lost 10 bases and 4 bases, in that order; junction bases with no gene match: 6. CDR1 is LNHDA and CDR2 is SQIVND in the germline V gene (reference sequence). This CDR3 contains 13 residues.

The V and J genes are TRBV7-2 and TRBJ2-3; D is ambiguous. The germline V and J ends were trimmed by 1 base and 2 bases, with 4 bases remaining between them. This CDR3 region has 13 residues. Looked up from germline, CDR1 is SGHTA and CDR2 is FQGNSA. CDR3 residues: CASSLDNTDTQYF. The CDR3 DNA reads TGTGCCAGCAGCTTAGACAACACAGATACGCAGTATTTT.

In its sample, this clonotype was seen a few times. This rearrangement joins TRBV19 to TRBJ2-1, with D hard to call. Germline values: CDR1 LNHDA, CDR2 SQIVND (reference sequence). Trimming took off 8 bases at V and 7 bases at J, with 9 bases between the two ends. This CDR3 has 11 residues. The CDR3, as DNA: TGTGCCAGTCTTAAGTGGAATGAGCAGTTCTTC. Encoded protein: CASLKWNEQFF.

The sample holds a few counts of this clonotype. The chain couples TRBV10-3 to TRBJ2-7; a weak D match, TRBD2 (5 bases). CDR1 and CDR2 from the germline V gene are ENHRY and SYGVKD. This CDR3 contains 13 residues. V gave up 4 bases and J gave up 6 bases, with 13 bases separating them. The CDR3 DNA reads TGTGCCATCAGTGGGCCCGGGAAAGGCGAGCAGTACTTC. This gives the protein CAISGPGKGEQYF.

This clonotype was counted a few times. The chain is built from TRBV24-1 and TRBJ1-5; 7 bases line up with TRBD1. In germline, CDR1 is KGHDR, CDR2 SFDVKD. The J segment lost 1 base and the V segment lost 1 base, leaving 6 bases of the junction unmatched. The CDR3 runs to 17 residues. This CDR3 is CATSDFLLGGSNQPQHF. The CDR3 region has the DNA TGTGCCACCAGTGATTTTCTCTTAGGGGGCAGCAATCAGCCCCAGCATTTT.

The gene calls are TRBV4-1 and TRBJ1-1; D unresolved. V lost 0 bases, J lost 4 bases, and 15 bases lay in between. In germline, CDR1 is MGHRA, CDR2 YSYEKL. The CDR3 length is 16 residues. As DNA, the CDR3 is TGCGCCAGCAGCCAAGAAGGGAGGACGGGTAGCACTGAAGCTTTCTTT. Protein product: CASSQEGRTGSTEAFF.